The 28 T cell receptor beta chains presented below share a single source sample, sequenced in a study of OX40 agonist ivuxolimab in advanced cancers. The method was immunoSEQ multiplex PCR; TCRdb's version includes in-frame clones alone and lacks a portion of them. The table has under 100,000 clones, 70% to 90% seen once; the top ten hold around 0.7%. The material was CD4+ or CD8+ T cells sorted from blood, obtained in a trial of the OX40 agonist ivuxolimab. All receptors come from an adult with an advanced solid tumor such as melanoma, head and neck, liver or kidney cancer.

The genes are TRBV5-1 and TRBJ2-3; 7 positions match TRBD2. V lost 0 bases and J lost 2; bases outside the gene matches: 6. CDR3 size: 16 residues. Per germline, CDR1 SGHRS and CDR2 YFSETQ. For the CDR3, the DNA is TGCGCCAGCAGCTTGGCTGTCGGGAGGCCCACAGATACGCAGTATTTT. Translation gives CASSLAVGRPTDTQYF.

The chain combines TRBV7-6 with TRBJ2-5; TRBD1 might be the D (5 bases). V lost 1 base and J 0 bases, leaving 18 bases between the germline ends. Germline lookup yields CDR1 SGHVS and CDR2 FNYEAQ. The CDR3 totals 18 residues. The CDR3 here is CASSLGVMNRLYQETQYF. In DNA form, the CDR3 reads TGTGCCAGCAGCTTAGGTGTAATGAACAGGCTGTACCAAGAGACCCAGTACTTC.

J is TRBJ1-3 and V is TRBV11-2, with D perhaps TRBD1 (5 bases). Trimming left V 6 bases short and J 1 base short, with 10 bases between. The CDR3 contains 14 residues. CDR1 and CDR2 from the germline V gene are SGHAT and FQNNGV. In DNA, the CDR3 is TGTGCCAGCAGTCGGGACCCATCTGGAAACACCATATATTTT. Translation gives CASSRDPSGNTIYF.

V is TRBV10-1 and J is TRBJ2-3; 8 nucleotides line up with TRBD1. The trim removed 8 bases at V and 2 bases at J, leaving 6 bases unmatched. Germline V CDR1 and CDR2: WNHNN, SYGVQD (reference sequence). The CDR3 runs 14 residues. DNA of the CDR3: TGCGCCAGCGGACCGGGACAGGCCACAGATACGCAGTATTTT. Amino acids: CASGPGQATDTQYF.

The chain employs TRBV6-5 and TRBJ1-6; 8 bases match TRBD1. The germline V gene has CDR1 MNHEY and CDR2 SVGAGI. J gave up 7 bases and V 0 bases, and 2 bases lay outside the gene matches. The CDR3 has 15 amino acids. CDR3 amino acids: CASSYSGQGNSPLHF. CDR3 sequence (DNA): TGTGCCAGCAGTTACTCCGGACAGGGCAATTCACCCCTCCACTTT.

This rearrangement joins TRBV30 to TRBJ1-2; 7 bases are a match to TRBD1. The CDR3 consists of 14 residues. Trimming cost V 4 bases and J 0 bases; bases outside gene matches: 5. Germline CDR1 is GTSNPN and CDR2 is SVGIG (reference sequence). CDR3 bases: TGTGCCTGGAAAGACGACAGGGCTAACTATGGCTACACCTTC. Protein product: CAWKDDRANYGYTF.

The genes are TRBV18 and TRBJ1-4; D gene ambiguous. The V end lost 3 bases, the J end lost 0 bases, and 14 bases lay between the germline ends. Germline V lookup: CDR1 KGHSH, CDR2 LQKENI. The CDR3 extends over 17 amino acids. The CDR3 DNA reads as TGTGCCAGCTCACCGCGGTCGGACGTTGCAACTAATGAAAAACTGTTTTTT. It yields the protein CASSPRSDVATNEKLFF.

This chain links TRBV6-5 with TRBJ2-5; the match to TRBD2 covers 7 bases. The junction had 9 bases not matched to a gene; V was cut back by 6 bases and J by 2 bases. Germline values: CDR1 MNHEY, CDR2 SVGAGI. This CDR3 contains 15 residues. Here the CDR3 DNA reads TGTGCCAGCAGCAAGCGGCTAGCGGAACAAGAGACCCAGTACTTC. Amino acid sequence: CASSKRLAEQETQYF.

The chain is built from TRBV5-6 and TRBJ1-2, with D possibly TRBD1 on 6 matching bases. Germline CDR1 SGHDT, CDR2 YYEEEE. The CDR3 contains 16 residues. The germline V and J ends were trimmed by 2 bases and 4 bases, with 18 bases remaining between them. CDR3 amino acids: CASSLFSGAQIYGYTF. The CDR3, as DNA: TGTGCCAGCAGCTTATTCTCGGGGGCGCAGATCTATGGCTACACCTTC.

This clone was counted ten times or more. As the CDR3 is not closed by the conserved phenylalanine or tryptophan, this likely results from a read error. Because the CDR3's place on the DNA is in doubt, the DNA is left out and the CDR3 is given as listed by TCRdb. The V call is TRBV21-1, the J call TRBJ2-7; TRBD1 was called by the table and not checked on the DNA. TRBV21-1 is a known pseudogene. The CDR3 is made up of 11 amino acids, end residues included. The CDR3 sequence is CASSRTTPGNC.

This chain connects TRBV6-5 to TRBJ1-2, with 7 positions matching TRBD1. CDR3 length: 13 residues. The germline gives CDR1 MNHEY, CDR2 SVGAGI. Germline trimming cut 2 bases from V and 8 bases from J; bases unmatched to any gene: 5. For the CDR3, the DNA is TGTGCCAGCAGTTACGGACAGGTGGAAGGCTACACCTTC. Its protein is CASSYGQVEGYTF.

The sample holds one count of this clone. The CDR3 spells CASSPAPNGADYGYTF. CDR3 bases: TGTGCCAGCAGCCCAGCACCTAACGGGGCCGACTATGGCTACACCTTC. The chain combines TRBV7-2 with TRBJ1-2; perhaps TRBD1 as D (5 bases). This CDR3 comprises 16 residues. Trimming removed 5 bases from V and 3 bases from J, with 19 bases in between. Germline CDR1 reads SGHTA; CDR2 reads FQGNSA.

The genes are TRBV29-1 and TRBJ2-7, with 7 nucleotides matching TRBD2. Germline CDR1 reads SQVTM; CDR2 reads ANQGSEA. With 3 bases clipped from V and 5 bases from J, the junction kept 7 bases outside the gene matches. The CDR3 extends over 13 amino acids. CDR3 bases: TGCAGCGTTGACCGTGCGGGAGTGAACGAGCAGTACTTC. This translates into CSVDRAGVNEQYF.

The rearrangement uses TRBV14 and TRBJ2-1; TRBD2 aligns across 12 bases. J was trimmed by 9 bases and V by 1 base; bases with no gene match: 4. In germline, CDR1 is SGHDN, CDR2 FVKESK. The CDR3 length is 15 residues. CDR3 sequence reads: CASSQGLAGVGEQFF. CDR3 DNA: TGTGCCAGCAGCCAAGGACTAGCGGGGGTCGGTGAGCAGTTCTTC.

The rearrangement joins TRBV5-4 to TRBJ2-3; TRBD1 might be the D (5 bases). This CDR3 comprises 15 residues. Germline V gives CDR1 SGHNT, CDR2 YYREEE (reference sequence). V was shortened by 1 base and J by 4 bases, with 13 bases between the two germline ends. The CDR3 region is CASSLSQMGPDTQYF. The CDR3 DNA reads TGTGCCAGCAGCTTGAGCCAGATGGGGCCAGATACGCAGTATTTT.

This chain uses TRBV5-4 with TRBJ2-2; tentative D call: TRBD2 (7 bases). The CDR3 runs 16 residues. CDR1 is SGHNT and CDR2 is YYREEE in the germline V gene (reference sequence). V lost 3 bases and J lost 2, with 14 bases in between. DNA for the CDR3: TGTGCCAGCAGCTGGGGACGGGGGGCTAACACCGGGGAGCTGTTTTTT. It encodes CASSWGRGANTGELFF. The full variable domain, completed using reference TRBV5-4 and TRBJ2-2, is ETGVTQSPTHLIKTRGQQVTLRCSSQSGHNTVSWYQQALGQGPQFIFQYYREEENGRGNFPPRFSGLQFPNYSSELNVNALELDDSALYLCASSWGRGANTGELFFGEGSRLTVL.

The chain has TRBV7-2 and TRBJ2-3; 8 positions match TRBD2. The CDR3 loop spans 14 amino acids. V was pared by 1 base and J by 6 bases, with 3 bases of the junction left unmatched. Germline assignment: CDR1 SGHTA and CDR2 FQGNSA. The CDR3 loop is CASSLDSGEDTQYF. CDR3 in DNA: TGTGCCAGCAGCTTAGATAGCGGGGAGGATACGCAGTATTTT.

The chain uses TRBV18 and TRBJ2-1; D is ambiguous. This CDR3 is 12 amino acids long. Germline V gene lookup returns CDR1 KGHSH and CDR2 LQKENI. The germline V and J ends were trimmed by 2 bases and 7 bases, with 6 bases remaining between them. The CDR3 nucleotides are TGTGCCAGCTCACCATTGGATAATGAGCAGTTCTTC. This sequence encodes CASSPLDNEQFF. Together with reference TRBV18 and TRBJ2-1, the CDR3 gives the full variable domain: NAGVMQNPRHLVRRRGQEARLRCSPMKGHSHVYWYRQLPEEGLKFMVYLQKENIIDESGMPKERFSAEFPKEGPSILRIQQVVRGDSAAYFCASSPLDNEQFFGPGTRLTVL.

This clone is a singleton in its sample. The J gene is TRBJ1-1, the V gene TRBV2; perhaps TRBD1 as D (6 bases). CDR1 SNHLY and CDR2 FYNNEI come from the germline V gene. The V end was cut by 6 bases, the J end by 5 bases, with 22 bases between. The CDR3 is 16 amino acids. The CDR3 DNA sequence: TGTGCCAGCAGGGCAGGGCAGGGGATCTCCAAAACTGAAGCTTTCTTT. Translation gives CASRAGQGISKTEAFF.

The chain is built from TRBV9 and TRBJ2-1; D gene ambiguous. This CDR3 region has 13 residues. V was cut by 0 bases and J by 4 bases, with 5 bases left in between. Germline values: CDR1 SGDLS, CDR2 YYNGEE. CDR3 region: CASSVGSYNEQFF. The CDR3 DNA is TGTGCCAGCAGCGTAGGTTCATACAATGAGCAGTTCTTC.

The rearrangement links TRBV7-8 to TRBJ2-3; D is unresolved. CDR3 length: 15 amino acids. Germline values: CDR1 SGHVS, CDR2 FQNEAQ. Trimming took off 4 bases at V and 5 bases at J, with 16 bases between the two ends. CDR3 sequence (DNA): TGTGCCAGCAGCTCTCAGTCCCCGGGTAGAGATACGCAGTATTTT. Translated: CASSSQSPGRDTQYF. Full variable domain (remainder filled in from reference TRBV7-8 and TRBJ2-3): GAGVSQSPRYKVAKRGQDVALRCDPISGHVSLFWYQQALGQGPEFLTYFQNEAQLDKSGLPSDRFFAERPEGSVSTLKIQRTQQEDSAVYLCASSSQSPGRDTQYFGPGTRLTVL.

V is TRBV11-2 and J is TRBJ2-7, with 7 bases matching TRBD1. J gave up 2 bases and V 5 bases, and 9 bases lay outside the gene matches. Germline lookup yields CDR1 SGHAT and CDR2 FQNNGV. The CDR3 contains 15 residues. The CDR3 DNA is TGTGCCAGCAGCCTTTCCCCGGGACAGCCCTACGAGCAGTACTTC. This encodes CASSLSPGQPYEQYF.

The V call is TRBV7-2, the J call TRBJ2-5; D is ambiguous. This CDR3 is 13 amino acids long. The V end lost 3 bases, the J end lost 5 bases, and 10 bases lay between the germline ends. Per germline, CDR1 SGHTA and CDR2 FQGNSA. The CDR3 DNA sequence: TGTGCCAGCAGCTTTGCCCCCCCGGAGACCCAGTACTTC. Translation: CASSFAPPETQYF.

This chain joins TRBV29-1 and TRBJ1-1; the D gene is possibly TRBD1 (5 bases). V lost 5 bases to trimming and J lost 6 bases, with 19 bases between them. Germline V gives CDR1 SQVTM, CDR2 ANQGSEA. The CDR3 loop spans 14 amino acids. CDR3 protein: CSVSGGGTSAEAFF. The CDR3 nucleotides are TGCAGCGTTTCCGGTGGGGGTACGTCGGCTGAAGCTTTCTTT.

The chain employs TRBV5-1 and TRBJ1-1; perhaps TRBD1 as D (6 bases). CDR3 length: 17 residues. CDR1 and CDR2 from the germline V gene are SGHRS and YFSETQ. V was clipped by 0 bases and J by 3 bases, with 18 bases between them. The DNA for the CDR3 is TGCGCCAGCAGCTTGGTGTCTGGAAGGGGGGCGTACACTGAAGCTTTCTTT. It is translated as CASSLVSGRGAYTEAFF.

V gene TRBV19 combines with J gene TRBJ2-1, with D possibly TRBD2 on 7 matching bases. V was pared by 5 bases and J by 0 bases, with 14 bases between. CDR3 length equals 16 residues. The germline gives CDR1 LNHDA, CDR2 SQIVND (reference sequence). The CDR3 DNA reads as TGTGCCAGTAGTTCCTTCGGGGGGCTCTCCTACAATGAGCAGTTCTTC. Amino acids: CASSSFGGLSYNEQFF.

The chain has TRBV6-5 and TRBJ1-2; TRBD1 matches 7 bases. Per the germline V gene, CDR1 is MNHEY and CDR2 is SVGAGI. This CDR3 is 15 amino acids long. After removal of 6 bases from V and 5 bases from J, the junction contained 12 bases not matched to a gene. This CDR3 reads CASSRDGDRPYGYTF. CDR3 coding DNA: TGTGCCAGCAGCCGGGATGGGGACAGACCATATGGCTACACCTTC.

This chain joins TRBV6-1 and TRBJ1-5, with D possibly TRBD1 on 5 matching bases. The V gene's germline CDR1 is MNHNS and CDR2 SASEGT. Trimming took 7 bases from V and 3 from J, leaving 10 bases between them. The CDR3 spans 13 residues. The CDR3 spells CASTRGINQPQHF. CDR3 nucleotide sequence: TGTGCCAGCACACGGGGGATCAATCAGCCCCAGCATTTT.